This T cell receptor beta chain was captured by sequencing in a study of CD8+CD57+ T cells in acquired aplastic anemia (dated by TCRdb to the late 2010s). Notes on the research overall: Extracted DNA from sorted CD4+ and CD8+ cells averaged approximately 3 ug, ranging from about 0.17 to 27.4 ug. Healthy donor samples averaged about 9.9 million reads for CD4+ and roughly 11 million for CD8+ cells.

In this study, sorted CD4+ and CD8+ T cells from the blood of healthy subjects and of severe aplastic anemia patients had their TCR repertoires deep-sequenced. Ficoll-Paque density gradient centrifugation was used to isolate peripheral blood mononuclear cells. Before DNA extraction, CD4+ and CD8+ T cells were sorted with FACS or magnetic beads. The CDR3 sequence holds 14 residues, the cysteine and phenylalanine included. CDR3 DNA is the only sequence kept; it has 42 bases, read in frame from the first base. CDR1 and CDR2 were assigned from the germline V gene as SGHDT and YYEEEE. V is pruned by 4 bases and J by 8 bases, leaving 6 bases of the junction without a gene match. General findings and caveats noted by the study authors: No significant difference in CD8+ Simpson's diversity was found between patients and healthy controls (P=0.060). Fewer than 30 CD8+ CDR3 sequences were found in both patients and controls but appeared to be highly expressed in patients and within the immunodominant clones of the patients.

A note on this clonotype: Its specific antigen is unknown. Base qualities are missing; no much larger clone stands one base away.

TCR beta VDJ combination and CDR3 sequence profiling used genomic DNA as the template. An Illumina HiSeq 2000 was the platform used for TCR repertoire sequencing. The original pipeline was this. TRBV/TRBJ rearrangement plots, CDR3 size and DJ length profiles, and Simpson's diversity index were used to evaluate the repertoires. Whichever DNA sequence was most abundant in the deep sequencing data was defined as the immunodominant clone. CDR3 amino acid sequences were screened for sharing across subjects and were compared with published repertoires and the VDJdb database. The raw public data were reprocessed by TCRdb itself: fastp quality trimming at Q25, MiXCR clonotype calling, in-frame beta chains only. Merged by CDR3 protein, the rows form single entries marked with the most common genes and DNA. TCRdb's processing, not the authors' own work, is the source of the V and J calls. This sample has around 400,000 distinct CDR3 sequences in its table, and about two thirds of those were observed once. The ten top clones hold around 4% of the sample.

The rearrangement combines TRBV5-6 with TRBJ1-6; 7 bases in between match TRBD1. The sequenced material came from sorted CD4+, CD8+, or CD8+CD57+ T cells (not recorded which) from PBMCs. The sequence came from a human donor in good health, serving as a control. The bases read TGTGCCAGCAGCCCACAGGGGAGGCATTCACCCCTCCACTTT. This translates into CASSPQGRHSPLHF. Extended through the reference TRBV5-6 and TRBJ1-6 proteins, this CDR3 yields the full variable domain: DAGVTQSPTHLIKTRGQQVTLRCSPKSGHDTVSWYQQALGQGPQFIFQYYEEEERQRGNFPDRFSGHQFPNYSSELNVNALLLGDSALYLCASSPQGRHSPLHFGNGTRLTVT.